The 25 T cell receptor beta chains reported below all come from one sample, sequenced in a study of CXCR4 blockade with PD-1 therapy in pancreatic cancer. Sequenced by immunoSEQ multiplex PCR; TCRdb stores in-frame clones only, minus some. This table has roughly 18,000 clones, over 60% appearing once. The sequencing input was tumor tissue. These receptors were collected from a human donor with pancreatic ductal adenocarcinoma.

This clone was observed a few times. V usage is TRBV30 and J usage is TRBJ1-3; D possibly corresponds to TRBD1 (5 bases). CDR3 length equals 14 residues. Trimming left V 0 bases short and J 0 bases short, with 6 bases between. CDR1 and CDR2 (germline): GTSNPN, SVGIG (reference sequence). For the CDR3, the DNA is TGTGCCTGGAGTGTAGGGGCCTCTGGAAACACCATATATTTT. Amino acids: CAWSVGASGNTIYF.

The V and J genes are TRBV28 and TRBJ2-5; 7 nucleotides match TRBD2. Unmatched junction bases numbered 9, after V lost 3 bases and J lost 5 bases. The CDR3 loop spans 15 amino acids. In germline, CDR1 is MDHEN, CDR2 SYDVKM. This CDR3 is CASSFHPGGRETQYF. Here the CDR3 DNA reads TGTGCCAGCAGTTTCCACCCCGGGGGGAGGGAGACCCAGTACTTC.

The rearrangement joins TRBV19 to TRBJ2-1; D not resolved. The V end was cut by 5 bases, the J end by 0 bases, with 11 bases between. Germline-derived CDR1 and CDR2 are LNHDA and SQIVND (reference sequence). The CDR3 runs to 15 residues. Here the CDR3 reads CASSPRHGSYNEQFF. CDR3 in DNA: TGTGCCAGTAGTCCTAGACATGGCTCCTACAATGAGCAGTTCTTC.

The chain joins TRBV11-3 to TRBJ2-7; D ambiguous. V shed 5 bases and J shed 4 bases, with 18 bases lying between them. Per germline, CDR1 SGHNT and CDR2 YENEEA. This CDR3 spans 15 amino acids. The chain's CDR3 is CASSLRPSEAYEQYF. DNA for the CDR3: TGTGCCAGCAGCCTCCGGCCCAGCGAGGCGTACGAGCAGTACTTC.

In its sample, this clone was seen a few times. The J gene is TRBJ2-7, the V gene TRBV30, with 8 positions matching TRBD1. Looked up from germline, CDR1 is GTSNPN and CDR2 is SVGIG (reference sequence). The CDR3 contains 13 residues. V gave up 2 bases and J gave up 5 bases; unmatched junction bases: 5. CDR3 nucleotides: TGTGCCTGGAGTCCAGGGGGCTGGAACGAGCAGTACTTC. Its translation: CAWSPGGWNEQYF.

The chain recombines TRBV29-1 with TRBJ2-3; the match to TRBD2 covers 13 bases. The CDR3 is made up of 17 amino acids. The germline CDR1 and CDR2 sequences are SQVTM and ANQGSEA. V gave up 4 bases and J gave up 1 base; unmatched junction bases: 8. The CDR3 region is CSVAGLAGFSGTDTQYF. CDR3 nucleotides: TGCAGCGTTGCGGGACTAGCGGGATTTAGCGGCACAGATACGCAGTATTTT.

This clone was counted a single time. The gene calls are TRBV19 and TRBJ1-3; D might be TRBD1 (5 bases). Germline V lookup: CDR1 LNHDA, CDR2 SQIVND (reference sequence). The CDR3 consists of 15 residues. Trimming cost V 3 bases and J 0 bases, with 9 bases left between them. The CDR3 nucleotides are TGTGCCAGTAGTATGGGACTGAACTCTGGAAACACCATATATTTT. It is translated as CASSMGLNSGNTIYF.

The gene calls are TRBV28 and TRBJ2-1; D possibly matches TRBD1 or TRBD2 (5 bases each). There are 13 residues in the CDR3. From germline, CDR1 is MDHEN and CDR2 SYDVKM. V shed 3 bases and J shed 8 bases, with 11 bases lying between them. As DNA, the CDR3 is TGTGCCAGCAGTTTCCTCGGGACCCATGAGCAGTTCTTC. This encodes CASSFLGTHEQFF.

This chain links TRBV28 with TRBJ2-2; TRBD2 matches at 9 bases. In germline, CDR1 is MDHEN, CDR2 SYDVKM. V trimming: 1 base; J trimming: 4 bases; junction bases outside the gene matches: 4. The length of the CDR3 is 16 residues. This CDR3 reads CASSLSLAGLTGELFF. The CDR3 DNA sequence: TGTGCCAGCAGTTTATCCCTAGCGGGACTCACCGGGGAGCTGTTTTTT. Complete variable domain (other parts from reference TRBV28 and TRBJ2-2): DVKVTQSSRYLVKRTGEKVFLECVQDMDHENMFWYRQDPGLGLRLIYFSYDVKMKEKGDIPEGYSVSREKKERFSLILESASTNQTSMYLCASSLSLAGLTGELFFGEGSRLTVL.

The table lists this clone with a count of one. This chain joins TRBV19 and TRBJ1-1, with D possibly TRBD1 on 6 matching bases. The V gene lost 6 bases and the J gene lost 3 bases, with 11 bases spanning the gap. The CDR3 consists of 13 residues. Germline V lookup: CDR1 LNHDA, CDR2 SQIVND (reference sequence). CDR3 sequence: CASRLQGDTEAFF. DNA of the CDR3: TGTGCCAGTAGATTACAGGGAGACACTGAAGCTTTCTTT.

The CDR3 spells CASSRLYPGLNYGYTF. CDR3 sequence (DNA): TGTGCCAGCAGCCGGCTATACCCGGGCCTTAACTATGGCTACACCTTC. This sequence joins TRBV6-8 and TRBJ1-2; D call uncertain. The CDR3 runs 16 residues. Trimming took off 6 bases at V and 1 base at J, with 18 bases between the two ends. Germline CDR1 is MNHGY and CDR2 is SAAAGT.

This clone was detected only a few times. The genes are TRBV9 and TRBJ1-4, with 7 bases that match TRBD1. Germline CDR1 and CDR2: SGDLS and YYNGEE. The CDR3 has 15 residues. Trimming cost V 0 bases and J 3 bases; bases outside gene matches: 2. CDR3 DNA sequence: TGTGCCAGCAGCGTAGCGACAGGGTCTAATGAAAAACTGTTTTTT. Protein: CASSVATGSNEKLFF.

The J gene is TRBJ1-2, the V gene TRBV29-1, with D uncertain. The CDR3 sequence is 13 residues long. V was clipped by 6 bases and J by 3 bases, with 14 bases between them. In germline, CDR1 is SQVTM, CDR2 ANQGSEA. In DNA form, the CDR3 reads TGCAGCGTGAGGCCCCTGGTGGACTATGGCTACACCTTC. It encodes CSVRPLVDYGYTF.

V is TRBV19 and J is TRBJ1-6; 7 nucleotides align to TRBD1. V lost 6 bases and J lost 7; bases outside the gene matches: 6. Per germline, CDR1 LNHDA and CDR2 SQIVND (reference sequence). The CDR3 totals 14 residues. The CDR3 region has the DNA TGTGCCAGTAGCCGACAGGGATCAAATTCACCCCTCCACTTT. Translation gives CASSRQGSNSPLHF.

This sequence joins TRBV29-1 and TRBJ2-7; D unclear. Germline V gene sequence: CDR1 SQVTM, CDR2 ANQGSEA. The ends were cut back, 0 bases at V and 4 bases at J, with 7 bases in the middle. This CDR3 spans 12 amino acids. Here the CDR3 reads CSVEEGVYEQYF. The CDR3 DNA follows: TGCAGCGTTGAAGAGGGCGTTTACGAGCAGTACTTC.

The rearrangement uses TRBV19 and TRBJ1-1, with a tentative D call TRBD1 (5 bases). The CDR3 spans 14 residues. Germline V lookup: CDR1 LNHDA, CDR2 SQIVND (reference sequence). The V gene lost 5 bases and the J gene lost 1 base, with 11 bases spanning the gap. CDR3 nucleotide sequence: TGTGCCAGTAGTTCCCCGACAGAGAACACTGAAGCTTTCTTT. Translating it yields CASSSPTENTEAFF.

This clone showed up just a few times. The genes are TRBV11-3 and TRBJ1-6; D unresolved. The CDR3 sequence is 14 residues long. Germline-derived CDR1 and CDR2 are SGHNT and YENEEA. V gave up 1 base and J gave up 5 bases, with 6 bases separating them. This CDR3 is CASSLVSNNSPLHF. In DNA, the CDR3 is TGTGCCAGCAGCTTAGTTTCAAATAATTCACCCCTCCACTTT.

In this sample, this clone turned up a few times. The rearrangement joins TRBV6-4 to TRBJ1-5, with D tentatively TRBD1 (5 bases). V was shortened by 5 bases and J by 10 bases, with 9 bases between the two germline ends. The V gene's germline CDR1 is MRHNA and CDR2 SNTAGT. CDR3 size: 11 residues. The CDR3 nucleotides are TGTGCCAGCAGTCGCGGGGACCCCCAGCATTTT. Its protein product is CASSRGDPQHF.

This chain joins TRBV15 and TRBJ2-2, with no clear D. Germline CDR1 reads LNHNV; CDR2 reads YYDKDF (reference sequence). There are 14 residues in the CDR3. The V and J ends lost 0 bases and 6 bases respectively, with 8 bases between them. The CDR3 here is CATSRDTLPGELFF. DNA of the CDR3: TGTGCCACCAGCAGAGATACCCTTCCCGGGGAGCTGTTTTTT.

The chain employs TRBV18 and TRBJ2-5; 7 bases line up with TRBD1. V lost 6 bases to trimming and J lost 4 bases; unmatched junction nucleotides: 11. There are 15 residues in the CDR3. Germline CDR1 and CDR2: KGHSH and LQKENI. The CDR3 DNA reads as TGTGCCAGCTCCAAGAACCCCGACAGGGCAGAGACCCAGTACTTC. As protein: CASSKNPDRAETQYF.

The genes are TRBV12-2 and TRBJ2-3; TRBD2 was called by the table and not checked on the DNA. TRBV12-2 counts as a pseudogene. The CDR3 is 14 amino acids. The CDR3 reads CAGGLAGRTDTQYF. As DNA, the CDR3 is TGTGCCGGCGGGCTAGCGGGTCGCACAGATACGCAGTATTTT.

The chain carries TRBV9 and TRBJ1-2; tentative D call: TRBD1 (5 bases). Germline loops: CDR1 SGDLS, CDR2 YYNGEE. Trimming cost V 4 bases and J 6 bases, with 13 bases left between them. The CDR3 length is 13 residues. CDR3: CASSLGPGDGYTF. CDR3 in DNA: TGTGCCAGCAGCCTGGGACCTGGGGATGGCTACACCTTC.

The chain employs TRBV5-1 and TRBJ2-2, with 14 bases fitting TRBD2. V lost 4 bases and J lost 4; bases outside the gene matches: 9. CDR1 and CDR2 (germline): SGHRS, YFSETQ. CDR3 length equals 18 residues. The CDR3 loop is CASSPPGLAGVGTGELFF. The CDR3 region has the DNA TGCGCCAGCAGCCCCCCGGGACTAGCGGGAGTGGGCACCGGGGAGCTGTTTTTT.

The rearrangement joins TRBV28 to TRBJ2-1, with a weak D call TRBD2 (6 bases). Germline values: CDR1 MDHEN, CDR2 SYDVKM. This CDR3 is built from 15 residues. Deletions cut 4 bases from V and 2 bases from J, with 12 bases between. This chain's CDR3 is CASSSPGGTYNEQFF. The DNA for the CDR3 is TGTGCCAGCAGTTCCCCAGGAGGGACCTACAATGAGCAGTTCTTC.

V and J are TRBV15 and TRBJ1-5, with D possibly matching TRBD1 (5 bases). V lost 0 bases and J 6 bases, leaving 12 bases between the germline ends. Germline values: CDR1 LNHNV, CDR2 YYDKDF (reference sequence). The CDR3 has 15 amino acids. CDR3 loop: CATSRDRRGGQPQHF. For the CDR3, the DNA is TGTGCCACCAGCAGAGATCGGAGGGGTGGTCAGCCCCAGCATTTT.